The clone carrying this T cell receptor (beta chain) was counted at least ten times. Its antigen remains unknown. For TCR beta, libraries came from quantitative 5'-RACE with molecular barcodes. TCRdb re-derived calls from the 5' RACE reads in MiXCR, one entry per CDR3 protein. Altogether 200,000 or so distinct CDR3 sequences are present, 18% being singletons, with the ten largest covering around 4.7%. The data originate from a study of CD8 T cells in ankylosing spondylitis. General study results and limits: The study looked at matched synovial fluid samples from ankylosing spondylitis patients. Disease-linked clones were reported to be significantly enriched there. Peripheral blood held disease-linked clones only at relatively low frequency, and these were CD8+. For ankylosing spondylitis blood, a TCR beta motif of about eight highly homologous variants appeared characteristic.

Trimming pared 4 bases from V and 2 bases from J, leaving 6 bases between. The CDR3 consists of 12 residues. From germline, CDR1 is MNHEY and CDR2 SVGEGT. The TCR originated in a male donor under 35 with ankylosing spondylitis or in good health (not recorded which). The chain carries TRBV6-2 or TRBV6-3 and TRBJ2-7, with D uncertain. The sample consisted of blood, either unsorted or a sorted T cell fraction (not recorded which). CDR3 sequence (DNA): TGTGCCAGCAGTTCGCTCACCTACGAGCAGTACTTC. Translated: CASSSLTYEQYF.